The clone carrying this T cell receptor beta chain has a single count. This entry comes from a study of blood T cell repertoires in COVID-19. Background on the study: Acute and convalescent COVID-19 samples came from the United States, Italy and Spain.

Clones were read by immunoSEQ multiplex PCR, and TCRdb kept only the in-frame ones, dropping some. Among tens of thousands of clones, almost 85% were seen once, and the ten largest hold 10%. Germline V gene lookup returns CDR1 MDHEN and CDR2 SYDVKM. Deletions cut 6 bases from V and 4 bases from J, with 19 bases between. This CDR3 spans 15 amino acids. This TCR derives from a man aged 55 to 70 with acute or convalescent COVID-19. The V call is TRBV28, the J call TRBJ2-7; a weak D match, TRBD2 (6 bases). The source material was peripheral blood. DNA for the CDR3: TGTGCCAGCAGCCTCTCCAGATGGGGGAGGTACGAGCAGTACTTC. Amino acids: CASSLSRWGRYEQYF.